The 9 T cell receptor beta chains below all came from one sample that was sequenced in a study of control samples from healthy donors and cancer patients. The assay was immunoSEQ multiplex PCR, and TCRdb's table has in-frame clones only and misses some. The table has under 200,000 clones, 90% to 95% seen once. The source material was blood. These receptor sequences come from a woman in her 30s in good health.

The gene calls are TRBV13 and TRBJ2-7; weak D call: TRBD2 (5 bases). V gave up 0 bases and J gave up 3 bases, with 9 bases separating them. Germline V CDR1 and CDR2: PRHDT, FYEKMQ (reference sequence). The CDR3 has 14 amino acids. For the CDR3, the DNA is TGTGCCAGCAGCTTAGGACTAGTGGACTACGAGCAGTACTTC. Residues: CASSLGLVDYEQYF.

A note on this clone: The same CDR3 is also encoded by other DNA sequences in this sample. The chain links TRBV5-1 to TRBJ2-1; TRBD1 might be the D (5 bases). The CDR3 is made up of 15 amino acids. V was shortened by 0 bases and J by 3 bases, with 10 bases between the two germline ends. Germline assignment: CDR1 SGHRS and CDR2 YFSETQ. The CDR3 sequence: CASSLEGQDYNEQFF. The DNA of the CDR3 is TGCGCCAGCAGCTTGGAGGGGCAGGACTACAATGAGCAGTTCTTC.

This chain uses TRBV28 with TRBJ1-5; tentatively, D is TRBD1 (6 bases). V lost 6 bases and J 2 bases, leaving 14 bases between the germline ends. The CDR3 sequence is 15 residues long. Per the germline V gene, CDR1 is MDHEN and CDR2 is SYDVKM. DNA for the CDR3: TGTGCCAGCAGAATCGGACAGTGGGGCAATCAGCCCCAGCATTTT. Residues: CASRIGQWGNQPQHF.

The V and J genes are TRBV11-2 and TRBJ2-2; D gene ambiguous. This CDR3 is built from 13 residues. Trimming removed 1 base at V and 6 bases at J, with 6 bases between. Germline V gives CDR1 SGHAT, CDR2 FQNNGV. CDR3 sequence (DNA): TGTGCCAGCAGCTTAGGGGATCCCGGGGAGCTGTTTTTT. This translates into CASSLGDPGELFF.

This rearrangement joins TRBV7-6 to TRBJ2-2; 10 bases fit TRBD1. Germline CDR1 and CDR2: SGHVS and FNYEAQ. This CDR3 is built from 16 residues. Trimming took 5 bases from V and 2 from J; bases not matched to a gene: 5. This CDR3 reads CASSARQGANTGELFF. The CDR3 nucleotides are TGTGCCAGCAGCGCCCGACAGGGGGCAAACACCGGGGAGCTGTTTTTT.

The rearrangement links TRBV28 to TRBJ1-5; 8 bases agree with TRBD1. The V segment lost 6 bases and the J segment 2 bases; nucleotides outside the gene matches: 0. Germline V gene sequence: CDR1 MDHEN, CDR2 SYDVKM. The CDR3 spans 13 residues. DNA of the CDR3: TGTGCCAGCAGGACAGGGGGCAATCAGCCCCAGCATTTT. Amino acids: CASRTGGNQPQHF. The whole variable domain, remainder taken from reference TRBV28 and TRBJ1-5, is DVKVTQSSRYLVKRTGEKVFLECVQDMDHENMFWYRQDPGLGLRLIYFSYDVKMKEKGDIPEGYSVSREKKERFSLILESASTNQTSMYLCASRTGGNQPQHFGDGTRLSIL.

J is TRBJ1-4 and V is TRBV15; perhaps TRBD1 as D (5 bases). Germline V gives CDR1 LNHNV, CDR2 YYDKDF (reference sequence). The CDR3 totals 15 residues. V shed 0 bases and J shed 4 bases, with 9 bases lying between them. The CDR3: CATSRDRQGNEKLFF. The CDR3 DNA is TGTGCCACCAGCAGAGATCGGCAGGGTAATGAAAAACTGTTTTTT. Based on the CDR3 plus reference TRBV15 and TRBJ1-4, the full variable domain is DAMVIQNPRYQVTQFGKPVTLSCSQTLNHNVMYWYQQKSSQAPKLLFHYYDKDFNNEADTPDNFQSRRPNTSFCFLDIRSPGLGDTAMYLCATSRDRQGNEKLFFGSGTQLSVL.

The genes are TRBV7-7 and TRBJ2-1, with TRBD1 matching 9 bases. CDR1 is SSHAT and CDR2 is FNYEAQ in the germline V gene (reference sequence). V dropped 5 bases and J dropped 3; count of bases not matched to a gene: 5. This CDR3 is built from 15 residues. The CDR3 protein is CASSRDRENYNEQFF. CDR3 in DNA: TGTGCCAGCAGCCGGGACAGGGAGAACTACAATGAGCAGTTCTTC.

The chain carries TRBV5-1 and TRBJ1-4, with 9 bases lining up with TRBD1. The ends lost 3 bases at V and 3 bases at J; junction bases unmatched: 0. Germline-derived CDR1 and CDR2 are SGHRS and YFSETQ. CDR3 length: 14 residues. CDR3 amino acids: CASSYRGPNEKLFF. CDR3 nucleotides: TGCGCCAGCAGCTACAGGGGGCCTAATGAAAAACTGTTTTTT.